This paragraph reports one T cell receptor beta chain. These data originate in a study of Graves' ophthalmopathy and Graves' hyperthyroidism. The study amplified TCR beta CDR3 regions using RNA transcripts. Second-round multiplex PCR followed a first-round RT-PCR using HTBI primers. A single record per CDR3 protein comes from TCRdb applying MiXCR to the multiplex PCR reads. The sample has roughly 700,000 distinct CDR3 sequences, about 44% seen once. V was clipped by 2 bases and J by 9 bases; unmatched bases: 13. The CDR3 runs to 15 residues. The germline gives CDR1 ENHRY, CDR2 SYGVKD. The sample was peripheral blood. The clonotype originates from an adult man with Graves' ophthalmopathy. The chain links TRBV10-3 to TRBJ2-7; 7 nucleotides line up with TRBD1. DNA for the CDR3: TGTGCCATCAGTGAGACGGCCGGGACAGAGGTTTGGCAGTACTTC. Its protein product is CAISETAGTEVWQYF.